The 21 T cell receptor beta chains reported below all come from one sample, sequenced in a study of T cells in Graves' hyperthyroidism and ophthalmopathy. TCR beta CDR3 region amplification was performed from RNA transcripts. A set of HTBI primers served as the primers for a first-round RT-PCR of the TCR CDR3. TCRdb itself ran the multiplex PCR reads through MiXCR, one entry per CDR3 protein. The sample holds 650,000 to 850,000 distinct CDR3 sequences, roughly 20% seen once. Sequenced material: blood. All receptors derive from a woman between 50 and 59 years old with Graves' hyperthyroidism that later progressed to Graves' ophthalmopathy.

This clonotype has ten or more counts. The CDR3 reads CSASRRQTEAFF. CDR3 in DNA: TGCAGTGCTAGTAGGCGACAGACTGAAGCTTTCTTT. V and J are TRBV20-1 and TRBJ1-1, with TRBD1 as a possible D gene (5 bases). The V end was cut by 3 bases, the J end by 5 bases, with 10 bases between. This CDR3 is built from 12 residues. Germline V gives CDR1 DFQATT, CDR2 SNEGSKA (reference sequence).

The chain carries TRBV6-2 or TRBV6-3 and TRBJ1-3; 10 bases line up with TRBD1. Germline assignment: CDR1 MNHEY and CDR2 SVGEGT. V was pared by 2 bases and J by 4 bases, with 2 bases of the junction left unmatched. The CDR3 is 15 residues long. The CDR3 nucleotides read TGTGCCAGCAGTTACCTGGGACAGGGGGGAAACACCATATATTTT. Protein: CASSYLGQGGNTIYF.

The J gene is TRBJ2-1, the V gene TRBV20-1; 10 nucleotides align to TRBD2. V trimming: 3 bases; J trimming: 11 bases; junction bases outside the gene matches: 10. This CDR3 is 14 amino acids long. Germline V gene sequence: CDR1 DFQATT, CDR2 SNEGSKA (reference sequence). The CDR3 region is CSASPSGGANQQFF. The CDR3 DNA reads as TGCAGTGCTAGCCCCAGCGGGGGGGCAAATCAGCAGTTCTTC.

The sample holds a few counts of this clonotype. The rearrangement uses TRBV5-1 and TRBJ2-6; D not certain. This CDR3 is 17 amino acids long. V was cut by 0 bases and J by 0 bases, with 10 bases left in between. Germline lookup yields CDR1 SGHRS and CDR2 YFSETQ. The CDR3 coding sequence is TGCGCCAGCAGCTTGGGGTACGGCCACTCTGGGGCCAACGTCCTGACTTTC. It is translated as CASSLGYGHSGANVLTF. The full variable domain, in which reference TRBV5-1 and TRBJ2-6 provide the parts outside the CDR3, is KAGVTQTPRYLIKTRGQQVTLSCSPISGHRSVSWYQQTPGQGLQFLFEYFSETQRNKGNFPGRFSGRQFSNSRSEMNVSTLELGDSALYLCASSLGYGHSGANVLTFGAGSRLTVL.

A few counts support this clonotype. J is TRBJ2-1 and V is TRBV19, with 7 bases aligning to TRBD2. Germline CDR1 and CDR2: LNHDA and SQIVND (reference sequence). The CDR3 is 13 amino acids. V dropped 7 bases and J dropped 7; count of bases not matched to a gene: 7. CDR3 sequence reads: CASTLGGVNEQFF. The CDR3 nucleotides read TGTGCCAGTACCCTTGGGGGGGTGAATGAGCAGTTCTTC.

Turning to this clonotype: At one end the junction does not follow the germline gene, possibly because of a read error. The DNA for the CDR3 is TGTGCCAGCAGCCAAGAATACGGGCAGTACTTC. Its translation is CASSQEYGQYF. The gene calls are TRBV3-1 and TRBJ2-7; D remains ambiguous. CDR3 length equals 11 residues. Germline-derived CDR1 and CDR2 are LGHDT and YNNKEL (reference sequence).

The chain recombines TRBV10-3 with TRBJ2-1; TRBD1 matches 7 bases. This CDR3 spans 13 amino acids. V lost 8 bases to trimming and J lost 7 bases; unmatched junction nucleotides: 8. Germline lookup yields CDR1 ENHRY and CDR2 SYGVKD. Here the CDR3 reads CAIAVAGGNEQFF. As DNA, the CDR3 is TGTGCCATCGCCGTCGCAGGGGGAAATGAGCAGTTCTTC.

The sample holds a few counts of this clonotype. The rearrangement uses TRBV19 and TRBJ2-3; 10 bases agree with TRBD2. The J segment lost 5 bases and the V segment lost 6 bases, leaving 5 bases of the junction unmatched. The CDR3 extends over 14 amino acids. The germline gives CDR1 LNHDA, CDR2 SQIVND (reference sequence). The CDR3 here is CASRAAGGIDTQYF. The DNA of the CDR3 is TGTGCCAGTAGAGCAGCGGGGGGGATAGATACGCAGTATTTT.

This clonotype was observed many times. The chain joins TRBV11-3 to TRBJ2-2; D remains ambiguous. Germline CDR1 SGHNT, CDR2 YENEEA. The V end lost 0 bases, the J end lost 7 bases, and 6 bases lay between the germline ends. CDR3 length: 13 amino acids. For the CDR3, the DNA is TGTGCCAGCAGCTTAGAAGGTTTCGGGGAGCTGTTTTTT. Translating gives CASSLEGFGELFF.

CDR3 loop: CASSPTAFSGNTIYF. For the CDR3, the DNA is TGTGCCAGCAGCCCAACTGCATTCTCTGGAAACACCATATATTTT. This sequence joins TRBV7-8 and TRBJ1-3; the D is unclear. Deletions cut 5 bases from V and 0 bases from J, with 11 bases between. CDR1 and CDR2 from the germline V gene are SGHVS and FQNEAQ. The length of the CDR3 is 15 residues.

This clonotype was seen at least ten times. CDR3 sequence (DNA): TGCAGTGCTAGTCCCGGGCTAAAAGGGGCCCAGATTAGCAATCAGCCCCAGCATTTT. The encoded protein is CSASPGLKGAQISNQPQHF. This chain joins TRBV20-1 and TRBJ1-5; weak D call: TRBD1 (5 bases). Between the trimmed V and J ends, which lost 3 bases and 0 bases, there was a span of 24 bases. The CDR3 covers 19 residues. Per the germline V gene, CDR1 is DFQATT and CDR2 is SNEGSKA (reference sequence).

This clonotype was counted ten times or more. The V and J genes are TRBV18 and TRBJ1-1; 7 nucleotides agree with TRBD1. After removal of 3 bases from V and 5 bases from J, the junction contained 6 bases not matched to a gene. Germline assignment: CDR1 KGHSH and CDR2 LQKENI. The CDR3 is 14 residues long. CDR3 in amino acids: CASSPSRGLTEAFF. DNA of the CDR3: TGTGCCAGCTCACCGTCTAGGGGGCTGACTGAAGCTTTCTTT.

This clonotype came up many times. The genes are TRBV3-1 and TRBJ1-2; perhaps TRBD1 as D (5 bases). The germline V and J ends were trimmed by 1 base and 0 bases, with 18 bases remaining between them. CDR1 is LGHDT, CDR2 YNNKEL, per germline (reference sequence). The CDR3 runs to 18 residues. CDR3 DNA sequence: TGTGCCAGCAGCCAAGTTTCCGTCGTCCGGGACTCTAACTATGGCTACACCTTC. Translated, it gives CASSQVSVVRDSNYGYTF.

V and J are TRBV6-5 and TRBJ2-5; D is perhaps TRBD1 (5 bases). The V gene lost 2 bases and the J gene lost 4 bases, with 11 bases spanning the gap. Germline V gene lookup returns CDR1 MNHEY and CDR2 SVGAGI. This CDR3 is built from 14 residues. The CDR3 loop reads CASSYGGAIETQYF. The DNA for the CDR3 is TGTGCCAGCAGTTACGGTGGGGCGATAGAGACCCAGTACTTC.

This chain connects TRBV11-3 to TRBJ2-1; 8 bases are shared with TRBD2. Germline V gene data show CDR1 as SGHNT and CDR2 as YENEEA. The CDR3 spans 16 residues. Trimming at V came to 4 bases and at J to 5 bases, leaving 10 bases not matched to a gene. The CDR3 is CASSSRDGGAHNEQFF. In DNA form, the CDR3 reads TGTGCCAGCAGCTCCCGGGACGGGGGGGCCCACAATGAGCAGTTCTTC.

This clonotype occurred many times. The genes are TRBV30 and TRBJ1-1; D is uncertain. This CDR3 contains 10 residues. Germline V gene sequence: CDR1 GTSNPN, CDR2 SVGIG (reference sequence). Trimming cost V 1 base and J 7 bases, with 4 bases left between them. CDR3 protein: CAWSGREAFF. CDR3 sequence (DNA): TGTGCCTGGAGTGGTCGTGAAGCTTTCTTT.

This clonotype has more than one count but fewer than ten. The chain employs TRBV3-1 and TRBJ1-4, with D uncertain. Per the germline V gene, CDR1 is LGHDT and CDR2 is YNNKEL (reference sequence). This CDR3 region has 15 residues. V lost 1 base and J lost 7, with 13 bases in between. This CDR3 reads CASSQGIGGSEKLFF. The CDR3 DNA reads as TGTGCCAGCAGCCAAGGGATAGGAGGGAGTGAAAAACTGTTTTTT.

This clonotype was counted a few times. The V and J genes are TRBV3-1 and TRBJ2-3; D is perhaps TRBD1 (6 bases). The CDR3 totals 14 residues. Germline-derived CDR1 and CDR2 are LGHDT and YNNKEL (reference sequence). The V end lost 4 bases, the J end lost 1 base, and 9 bases lay between the germline ends. The CDR3 loop reads CASSRRQGTDTQYF. As DNA, the CDR3 is TGTGCCAGCAGCCGGAGACAGGGCACAGATACGCAGTATTTT.

This clonotype was seen ten or more times. V usage is TRBV6-1 and J usage is TRBJ1-1; a possible D gene is TRBD1 (5 bases). There are 13 residues in the CDR3. V gave up 6 bases and J gave up 2 bases, with 10 bases separating them. The germline V gene encodes CDR1 MNHNS and CDR2 SASEGT. CDR3 bases: TGTGCCAGCAGGAGAGGGGTAAACACTGAAGCTTTCTTT. Amino acids: CASRRGVNTEAFF.

This clonotype has ten or more counts. The chain has TRBV20-1 and TRBJ2-3, with a tentative D call TRBD1 (5 bases). Germline CDR1 DFQATT, CDR2 SNEGSKA (reference sequence). This CDR3 has 15 residues. The V end was cut by 2 bases, the J end by 2 bases, with 14 bases between. The CDR3 sequence is CSARLLGRPTDTQYF. The CDR3 DNA sequence: TGCAGTGCTAGACTTCTGGGGCGACCCACAGATACGCAGTATTTT.

This clonotype was counted a few times. J is TRBJ1-6 and V is TRBV9; perhaps TRBD1 as D (5 bases). The CDR3 has 13 residues. Trimming shortened V by 7 bases and J by 7 bases, and 12 bases separated the two germline ends. From germline, CDR1 is SGDLS and CDR2 YYNGEE. DNA of the CDR3: TGTGCCAGCGGGGGTAGGGGCAATTCACCCCTCCACTTT. Its protein product is CASGGRGNSPLHF.